Reported below is one T cell receptor (beta chain). Clones were read by immunoSEQ multiplex PCR, and TCRdb kept only the in-frame ones, dropping some. The sample lists approximately 74,000 clones, roughly 88% occurring once. The entry originates in a study of blood T cell repertoires in COVID-19. The V and J ends lost 9 bases and 0 bases respectively, with 15 bases between them. The germline V gene has CDR1 MDHEN and CDR2 SYDVKM. The CDR3 has 15 residues. This chain connects TRBV28 to TRBJ1-3; D is ambiguous. The receptor was isolated from an elderly man with active or convalescent COVID-19. Sequencing used peripheral blood. CDR3 residues: CASGGGKSSGNTIYF. The CDR3 region has the DNA TGTGCCAGTGGAGGAGGCAAGAGCTCTGGAAACACCATATATTTT.